This record concerns one TCR beta chain sequence. Its target is not known. Each patient relapsed following autologous stem cell transplantation, and prior brentuximab vedotin exposure differed. The sample originates from a study of PD-1 blockade in classical Hodgkin lymphoma. Study-level results: Newly diagnosed patients had baseline TCR diversity that was reportedly lower than that of healthy donors.

Data came from immunoSEQ multiplex PCR; TCRdb stores just in-frame clones and leaves some out. The sample gives fewer than 25,000 clones, 80% to 90% of which show up once; 7.5% to 9.5% is in the top ten. This TCR came from a human donor with classical Hodgkin lymphoma. The source was peripheral blood mononuclear cells (PBMCs), collected before the second cycle of nivolumab.

CDR3 in amino acids: CASSLLAGGHGELFF. The CDR3 nucleotides read TGTGCCAGCAGTTTACTAGCGGGGGGGCACGGGGAGCTGTTTTTT. This chain connects TRBV2 to TRBJ2-2; TRBD2 matches 13 bases. V dropped 5 bases and J dropped 7; count of bases not matched to a gene: 4. The CDR3 sequence is 15 residues long. Germline loops: CDR1 SNHLY, CDR2 FYNNEI.